Below, one T cell receptor beta chain is given with its context. This specimen belongs to a study of blood T cell repertoires in COVID-19. Turning to the study itself: Specimens from acute and convalescent COVID-19 originated in the United States, Italy and Spain. T cells, B-cell-depleted T cells, or PBMCs supplied cDNA or gDNA.

Original processing notes: Estimation of nucleated cell counts was performed using reference gene primer amplification. Profiled with immunoSEQ multiplex PCR; TCRdb holds only in-frame clones, not every one. V and J calls and clone size are given by that table; D and trimming were obtained from the DNA. The sample has under 200,000 clones; about 86% are singletons. Germline lookup yields CDR1 GTSNPN and CDR2 SVGIG (reference sequence). Trimming pared 5 bases from V and 7 bases from J, leaving 17 bases between. The length of the CDR3 is 14 residues. The sequence was obtained from a man aged 60 to 69 with acute or convalescent COVID-19. V gene TRBV30 combines with J gene TRBJ1-4; the D gene is possibly TRBD1 (5 bases). Sequencing was carried out using peripheral blood. The CDR3 loop reads CAWGRGIGPEKLFF. Here the CDR3 DNA reads TGTGCCTGGGGTAGGGGAATTGGGCCTGAAAAACTGTTTTTT.